This T cell receptor (beta chain) emerged from a study of cytomegalovirus exposure and HLA in healthy donors. As concerns this clone: The antigen is not known. At one end the junction does not follow the germline gene, possibly because of a read error.

This PCR relied on a set of 60 Vbeta primers and 13 Jbeta primers. Sequenced by immunoSEQ multiplex PCR; TCRdb stores in-frame clones only, minus some. The table has around 75,000 clones, 78% seen once. General observations from the study: Prior analysis indicated that the majority of TCR beta V segments exhibited productivity approximately 87% or approximately 30% of the time.

Germline-derived CDR1 and CDR2 are SGHTA and FQGNSA. This CDR3 comprises 15 residues. What was sequenced was PBMCs. This TCR was sampled from a man aged 35-49 years in good health and CMV-seronegative. The rearrangement links TRBV7-2 to TRBJ1-2, with D maybe TRBD1 (6 bases). In DNA form, the CDR3 reads TGTGCCAGCAGCTTAGACAGGGAGTCCGATTATGGCTACCCCTTC. Amino acids: CASSLDRESDYGYPF.